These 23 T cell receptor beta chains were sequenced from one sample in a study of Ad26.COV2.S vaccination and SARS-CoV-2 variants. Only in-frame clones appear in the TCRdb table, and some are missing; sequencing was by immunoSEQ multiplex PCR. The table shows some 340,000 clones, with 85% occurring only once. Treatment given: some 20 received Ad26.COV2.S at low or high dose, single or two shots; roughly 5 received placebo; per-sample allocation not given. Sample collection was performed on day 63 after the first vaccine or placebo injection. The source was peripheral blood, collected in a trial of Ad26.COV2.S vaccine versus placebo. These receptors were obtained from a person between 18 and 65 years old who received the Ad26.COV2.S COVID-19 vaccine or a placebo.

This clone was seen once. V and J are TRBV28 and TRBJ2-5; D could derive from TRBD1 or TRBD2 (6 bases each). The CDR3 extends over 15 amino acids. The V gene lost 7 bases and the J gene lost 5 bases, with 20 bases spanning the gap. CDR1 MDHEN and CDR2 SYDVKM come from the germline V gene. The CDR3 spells CASTHPTGGQETQYF. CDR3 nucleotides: TGTGCCAGCACTCACCCCACTGGGGGGCAGGAGACCCAGTACTTC.

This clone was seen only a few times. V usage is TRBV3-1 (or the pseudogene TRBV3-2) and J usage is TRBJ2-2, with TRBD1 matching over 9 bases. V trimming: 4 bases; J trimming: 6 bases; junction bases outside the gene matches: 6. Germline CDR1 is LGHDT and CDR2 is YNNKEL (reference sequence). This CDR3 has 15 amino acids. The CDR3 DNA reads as TGTGCCAGCAGCCCCCGGGACAGGGCTCCCGGGGAGCTGTTTTTT. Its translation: CASSPRDRAPGELFF.

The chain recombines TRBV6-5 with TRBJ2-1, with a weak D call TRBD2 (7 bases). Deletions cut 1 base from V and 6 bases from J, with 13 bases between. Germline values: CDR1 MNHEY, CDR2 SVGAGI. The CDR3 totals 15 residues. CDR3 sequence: CASSYWAGEGNEQFF. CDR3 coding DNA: TGTGCCAGCAGTTACTGGGCAGGGGAGGGCAATGAGCAGTTCTTC.

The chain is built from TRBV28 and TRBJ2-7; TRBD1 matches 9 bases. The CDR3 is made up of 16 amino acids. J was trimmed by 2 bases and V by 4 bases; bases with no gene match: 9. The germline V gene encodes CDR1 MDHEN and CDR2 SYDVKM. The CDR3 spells CASSSWGQGRTYEQYF. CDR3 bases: TGTGCCAGCAGTTCATGGGGACAGGGAAGAACCTACGAGCAGTACTTC.

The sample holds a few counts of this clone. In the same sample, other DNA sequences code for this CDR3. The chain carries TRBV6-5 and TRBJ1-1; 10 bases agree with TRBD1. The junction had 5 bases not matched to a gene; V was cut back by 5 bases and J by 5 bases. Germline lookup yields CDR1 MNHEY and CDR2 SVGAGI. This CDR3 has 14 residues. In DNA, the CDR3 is TGTGCCAGCAGTAGACAGGGGGCGAGAACTGAAGCTTTCTTT. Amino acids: CASSRQGARTEAFF.

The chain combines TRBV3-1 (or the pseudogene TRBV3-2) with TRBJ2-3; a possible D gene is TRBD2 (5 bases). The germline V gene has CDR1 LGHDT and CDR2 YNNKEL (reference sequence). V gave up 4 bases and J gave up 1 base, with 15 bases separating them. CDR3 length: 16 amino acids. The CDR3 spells CASSPQRRLGTDTQYF. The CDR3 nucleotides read TGTGCCAGCAGCCCCCAGCGGAGACTCGGCACAGATACGCAGTATTTT.

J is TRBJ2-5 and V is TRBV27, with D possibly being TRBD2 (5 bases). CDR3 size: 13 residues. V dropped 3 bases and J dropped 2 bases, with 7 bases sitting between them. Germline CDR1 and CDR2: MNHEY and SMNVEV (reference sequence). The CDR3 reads CASSFGVQETQYF. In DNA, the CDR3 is TGTGCCAGCAGTTTCGGGGTACAAGAGACCCAGTACTTC.

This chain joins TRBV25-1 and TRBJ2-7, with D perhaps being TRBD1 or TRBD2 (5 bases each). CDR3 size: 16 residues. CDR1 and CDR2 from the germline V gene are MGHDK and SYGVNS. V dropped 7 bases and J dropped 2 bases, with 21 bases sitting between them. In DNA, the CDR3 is TGTGCCAGCACCGCGGTTAGTAGATGGGGGACCTACGAGCAGTACTTC. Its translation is CASTAVSRWGTYEQYF.

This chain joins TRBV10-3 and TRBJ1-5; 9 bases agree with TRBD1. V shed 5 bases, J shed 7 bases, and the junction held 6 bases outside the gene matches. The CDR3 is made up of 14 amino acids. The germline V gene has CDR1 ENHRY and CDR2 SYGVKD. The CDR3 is CAISRDREGQPQHF. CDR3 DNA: TGTGCCATCAGTAGGGACAGGGAGGGACAGCCCCAGCATTTT.

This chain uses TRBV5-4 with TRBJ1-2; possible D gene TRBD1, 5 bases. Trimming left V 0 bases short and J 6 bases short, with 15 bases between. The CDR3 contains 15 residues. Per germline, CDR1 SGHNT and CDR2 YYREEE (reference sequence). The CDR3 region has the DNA TGTGCCAGCAGCTTGGAGGCAGGGACTGGGGATGGCTACACCTTC. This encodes CASSLEAGTGDGYTF.

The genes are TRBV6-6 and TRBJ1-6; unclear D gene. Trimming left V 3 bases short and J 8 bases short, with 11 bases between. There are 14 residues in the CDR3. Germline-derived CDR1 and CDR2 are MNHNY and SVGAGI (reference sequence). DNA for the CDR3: TGTGCCAGCAGTTATCGGGGAAGGGATTCACCCCTCCACTTT. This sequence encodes CASSYRGRDSPLHF.

The CDR3 protein is CASSLGGRPTGNEQFF. The CDR3, as DNA: TGTGCCAGCAGCTTAGGAGGACGGCCCACTGGGAATGAGCAGTTCTTC. The chain links TRBV11-3 to TRBJ2-1; D ambiguous. Germline assignment: CDR1 SGHNT and CDR2 YENEEA. The CDR3 extends over 16 amino acids. With 1 base removed from V and 7 bases from J, the gap between germline ends came to 17 bases.

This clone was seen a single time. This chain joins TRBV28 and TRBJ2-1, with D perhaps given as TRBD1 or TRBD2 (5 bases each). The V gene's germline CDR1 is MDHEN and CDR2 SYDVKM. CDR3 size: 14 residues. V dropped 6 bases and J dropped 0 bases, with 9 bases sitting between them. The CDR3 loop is CASRAGSSYNEQFF. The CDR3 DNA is TGTGCCAGCAGGGCAGGGAGCTCCTACAATGAGCAGTTCTTC. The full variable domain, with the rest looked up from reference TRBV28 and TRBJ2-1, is DVKVTQSSRYLVKRTGEKVFLECVQDMDHENMFWYRQDPGLGLRLIYFSYDVKMKEKGDIPEGYSVSREKKERFSLILESASTNQTSMYLCASRAGSSYNEQFFGPGTRLTVL.

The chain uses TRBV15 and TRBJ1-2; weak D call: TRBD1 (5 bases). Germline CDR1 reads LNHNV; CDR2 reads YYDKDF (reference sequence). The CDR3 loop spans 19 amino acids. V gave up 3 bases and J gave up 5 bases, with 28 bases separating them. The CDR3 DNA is TGTGCCACCAGCAGGGTGGGAGGGGATTACGTGGTGGATCAGTATGGCTACACCTTC. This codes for CATSRVGGDYVVDQYGYTF.

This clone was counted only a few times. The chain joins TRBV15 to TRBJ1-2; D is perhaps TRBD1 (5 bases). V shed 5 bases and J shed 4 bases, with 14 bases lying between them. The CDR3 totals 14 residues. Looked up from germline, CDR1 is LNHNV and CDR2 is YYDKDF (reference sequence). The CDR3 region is CATSVGRESYGYTF. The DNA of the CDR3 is TGTGCCACCAGCGTCGGCAGGGAGTCCTATGGCTACACCTTC.

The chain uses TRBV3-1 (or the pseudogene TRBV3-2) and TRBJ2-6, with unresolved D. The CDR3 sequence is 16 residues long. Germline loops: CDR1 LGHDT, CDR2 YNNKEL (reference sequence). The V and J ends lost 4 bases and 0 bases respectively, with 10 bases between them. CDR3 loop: CASSRLAGSGANVLTF. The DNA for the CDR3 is TGTGCCAGCAGCCGCCTTGCAGGCTCTGGGGCCAACGTCCTGACTTTC.

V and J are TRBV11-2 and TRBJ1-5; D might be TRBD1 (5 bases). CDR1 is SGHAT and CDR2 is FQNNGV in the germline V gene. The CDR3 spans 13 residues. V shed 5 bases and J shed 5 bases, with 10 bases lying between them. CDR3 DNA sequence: TGTGCCAGCAGCGACGGGGGTCATCAGCCCCAGCATTTT. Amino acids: CASSDGGHQPQHF.

This CDR3 reads CASSPDRIQETQYF. The CDR3 bases are TGTGCCAGCTCACCTGACAGGATCCAAGAGACCCAGTACTTC. The chain is built from TRBV18 and TRBJ2-5; a weak D match, TRBD1 (6 bases). This CDR3 spans 14 amino acids. The germline gives CDR1 KGHSH, CDR2 LQKENI. V dropped 3 bases and J dropped 1 base, with 9 bases sitting between them.

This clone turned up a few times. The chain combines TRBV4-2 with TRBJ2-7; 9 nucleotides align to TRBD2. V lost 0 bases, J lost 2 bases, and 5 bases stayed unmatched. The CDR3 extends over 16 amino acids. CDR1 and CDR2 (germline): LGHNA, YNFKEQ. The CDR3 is CASSQEAGGSPYEQYF. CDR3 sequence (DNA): TGTGCCAGCAGCCAAGAAGCGGGGGGTTCCCCCTACGAGCAGTACTTC.

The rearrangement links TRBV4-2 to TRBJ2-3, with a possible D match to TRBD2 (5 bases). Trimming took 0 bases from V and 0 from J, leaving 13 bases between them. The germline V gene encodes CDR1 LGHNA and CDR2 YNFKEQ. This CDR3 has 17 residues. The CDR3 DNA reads TGTGCCAGCAGCCAAGATCGACGGGGTGGTAGCACAGATACGCAGTATTTT. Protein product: CASSQDRRGGSTDTQYF.

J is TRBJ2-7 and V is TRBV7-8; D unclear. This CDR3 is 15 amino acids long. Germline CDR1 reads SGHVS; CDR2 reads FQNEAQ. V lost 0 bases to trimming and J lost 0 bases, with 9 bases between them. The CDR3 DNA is TGTGCCAGCAGCTTAGCCACAATGATCTCCTACGAGCAGTACTTC. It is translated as CASSLATMISYEQYF. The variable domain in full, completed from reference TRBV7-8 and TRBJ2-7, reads GAGVSQSPRYKVAKRGQDVALRCDPISGHVSLFWYQQALGQGPEFLTYFQNEAQLDKSGLPSDRFFAERPEGSVSTLKIQRTQQEDSAVYLCASSLATMISYEQYFGPGTRLTVT.

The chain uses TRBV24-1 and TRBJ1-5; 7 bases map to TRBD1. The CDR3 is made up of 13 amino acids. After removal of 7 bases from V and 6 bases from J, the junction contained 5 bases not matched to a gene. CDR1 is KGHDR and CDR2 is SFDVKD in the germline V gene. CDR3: CATSLSGGQPQHF. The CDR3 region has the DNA TGTGCCACCAGCTTGTCAGGGGGTCAGCCCCAGCATTTT.

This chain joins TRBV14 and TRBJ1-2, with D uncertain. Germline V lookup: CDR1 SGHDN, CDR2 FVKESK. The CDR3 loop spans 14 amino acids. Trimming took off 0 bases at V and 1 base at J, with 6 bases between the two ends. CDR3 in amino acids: CASSQDPDNYGYTF. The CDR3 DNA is TGTGCCAGCAGCCAAGATCCAGATAACTATGGCTACACCTTC.